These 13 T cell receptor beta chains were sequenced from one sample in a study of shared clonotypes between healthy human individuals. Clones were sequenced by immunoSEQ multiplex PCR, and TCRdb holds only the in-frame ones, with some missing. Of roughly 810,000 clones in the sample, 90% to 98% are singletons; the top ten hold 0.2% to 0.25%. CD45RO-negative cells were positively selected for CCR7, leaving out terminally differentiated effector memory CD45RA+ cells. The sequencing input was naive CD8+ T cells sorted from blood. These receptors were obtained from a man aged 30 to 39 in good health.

The CDR3: CASSPVSEGKDTQYF. The CDR3 nucleotides are TGTGCCAGCAGCCCCGTATCGGAGGGCAAAGATACGCAGTATTTT. This chain connects TRBV7-2 to TRBJ2-3; perhaps TRBD2 as D (6 bases). The CDR3 consists of 15 residues. The V end lost 5 bases, the J end lost 5 bases, and 17 bases lay between the germline ends. Germline assignment: CDR1 SGHTA and CDR2 FQGNSA.

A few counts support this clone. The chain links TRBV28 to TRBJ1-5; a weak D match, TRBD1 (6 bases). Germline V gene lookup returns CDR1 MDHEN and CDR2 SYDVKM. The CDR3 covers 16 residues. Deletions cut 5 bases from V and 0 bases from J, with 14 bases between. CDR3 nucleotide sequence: TGTGCCAGCAGTCCCGGACAGTCTTATAGCAATCAGCCCCAGCATTTT. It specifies CASSPGQSYSNQPQHF.

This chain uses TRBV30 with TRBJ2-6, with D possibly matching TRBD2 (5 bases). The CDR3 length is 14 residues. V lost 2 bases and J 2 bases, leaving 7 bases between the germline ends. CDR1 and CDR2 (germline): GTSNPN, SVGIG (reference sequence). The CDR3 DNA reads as TGTGCCTGGAGTTACGGGGCTGGGGCCAACGTCCTGACTTTC. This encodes CAWSYGAGANVLTF.

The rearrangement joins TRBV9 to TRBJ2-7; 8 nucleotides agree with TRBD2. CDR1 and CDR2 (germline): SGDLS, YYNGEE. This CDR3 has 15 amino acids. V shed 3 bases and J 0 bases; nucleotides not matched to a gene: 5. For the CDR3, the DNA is TGTGCCAGCAGCGCCGTAGCGGGAACCTCCTACGAGCAGTACTTC. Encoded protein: CASSAVAGTSYEQYF.

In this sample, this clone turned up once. The CDR3 coding sequence is TGCGCCAGCAGCGGTGGGACAGGGCGATCGCTTGGATCCTACGAGCAGTACTTC. Amino acid sequence: CASSGGTGRSLGSYEQYF. The chain couples TRBV5-1 to TRBJ2-7, with 9 bases lining up with TRBD1. The germline V gene encodes CDR1 SGHRS and CDR2 YFSETQ. CDR3 length: 18 residues. The junction had 15 bases not matched to a gene; V was cut back by 4 bases and J by 1 base.

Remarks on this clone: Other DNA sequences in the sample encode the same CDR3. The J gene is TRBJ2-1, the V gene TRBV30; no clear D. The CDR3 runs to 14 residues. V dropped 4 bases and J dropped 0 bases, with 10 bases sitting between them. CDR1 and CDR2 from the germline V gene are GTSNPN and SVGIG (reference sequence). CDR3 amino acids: CAWNGGSSYNEQFF. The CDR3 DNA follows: TGTGCCTGGAATGGCGGTAGCTCCTACAATGAGCAGTTCTTC.

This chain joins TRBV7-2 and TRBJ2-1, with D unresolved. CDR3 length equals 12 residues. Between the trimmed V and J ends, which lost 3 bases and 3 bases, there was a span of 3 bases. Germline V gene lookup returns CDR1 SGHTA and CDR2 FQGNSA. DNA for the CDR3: TGTGCCAGCAGCTTCGACTACAATGAGCAGTTCTTC. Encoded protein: CASSFDYNEQFF.

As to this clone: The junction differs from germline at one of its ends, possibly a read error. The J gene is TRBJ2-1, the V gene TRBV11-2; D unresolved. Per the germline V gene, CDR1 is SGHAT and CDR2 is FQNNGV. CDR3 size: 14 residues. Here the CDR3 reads CASSLIYRDNEQFF. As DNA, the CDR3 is TGTGCCAGTAGCTTAATTTACAGAGACAATGAGCAGTTCTTC.

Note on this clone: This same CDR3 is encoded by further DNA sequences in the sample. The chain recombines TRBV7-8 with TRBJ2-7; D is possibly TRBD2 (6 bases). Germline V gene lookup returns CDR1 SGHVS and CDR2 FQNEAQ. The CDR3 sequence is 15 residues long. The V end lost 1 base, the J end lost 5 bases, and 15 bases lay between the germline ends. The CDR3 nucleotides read TGTGCCAGCAGCTTAGGTTCTGGGCGGGAAAACGAGCAGTACTTC. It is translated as CASSLGSGRENEQYF.

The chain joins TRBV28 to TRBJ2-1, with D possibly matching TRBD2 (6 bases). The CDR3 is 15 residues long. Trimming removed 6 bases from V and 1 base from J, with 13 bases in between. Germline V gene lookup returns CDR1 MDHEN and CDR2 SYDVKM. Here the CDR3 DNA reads TGTGCCAGCAGACTCCGCGCGGGGTCCTACAATGAGCAGTTCTTC. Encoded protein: CASRLRAGSYNEQFF.

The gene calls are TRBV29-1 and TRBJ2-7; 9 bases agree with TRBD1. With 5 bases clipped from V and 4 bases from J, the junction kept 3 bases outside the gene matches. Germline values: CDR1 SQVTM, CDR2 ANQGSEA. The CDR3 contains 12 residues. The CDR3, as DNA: TGCAGCGTTACAGGGGGCTTGTACGAGCAGTACTTC. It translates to CSVTGGLYEQYF.

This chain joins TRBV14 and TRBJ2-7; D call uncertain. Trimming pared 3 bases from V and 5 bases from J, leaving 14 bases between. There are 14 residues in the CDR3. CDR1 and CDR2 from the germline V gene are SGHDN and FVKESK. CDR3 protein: CASSQVDHRHEQYF. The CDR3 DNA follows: TGTGCCAGCAGCCAGGTTGACCATCGCCACGAGCAGTACTTC. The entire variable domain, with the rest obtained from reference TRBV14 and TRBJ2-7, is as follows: EAGVTQFPSHSVIEKGQTVTLRCDPISGHDNLYWYRRVMGKEIKFLLHFVKESKQDESGMPNNRFLAERTGGTYSTLKVQPAELEDSGVYFCASSQVDHRHEQYFGPGTRLTVT.

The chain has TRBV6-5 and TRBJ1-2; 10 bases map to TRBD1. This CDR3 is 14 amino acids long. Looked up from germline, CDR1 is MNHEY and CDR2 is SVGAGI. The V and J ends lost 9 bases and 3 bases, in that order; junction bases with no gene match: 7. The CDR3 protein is CASAGGQGDYGYTF. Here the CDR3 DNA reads TGTGCCAGTGCTGGAGGACAGGGGGACTATGGCTACACCTTC.